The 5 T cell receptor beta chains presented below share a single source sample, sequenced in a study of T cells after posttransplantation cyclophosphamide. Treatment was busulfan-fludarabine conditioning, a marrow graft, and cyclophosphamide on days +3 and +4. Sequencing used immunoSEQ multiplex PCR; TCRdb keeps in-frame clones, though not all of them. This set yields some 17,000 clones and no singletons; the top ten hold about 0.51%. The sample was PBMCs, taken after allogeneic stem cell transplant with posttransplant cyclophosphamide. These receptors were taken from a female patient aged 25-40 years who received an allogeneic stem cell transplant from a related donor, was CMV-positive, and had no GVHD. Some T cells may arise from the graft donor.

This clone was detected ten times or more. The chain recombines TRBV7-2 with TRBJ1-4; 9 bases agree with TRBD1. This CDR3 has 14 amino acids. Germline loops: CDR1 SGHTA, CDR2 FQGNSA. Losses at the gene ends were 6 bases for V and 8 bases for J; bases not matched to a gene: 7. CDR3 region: CASRTGGEGEKLFF. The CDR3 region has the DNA TGTGCCAGCAGAACAGGGGGCGAGGGGGAAAAACTGTTTTTT.

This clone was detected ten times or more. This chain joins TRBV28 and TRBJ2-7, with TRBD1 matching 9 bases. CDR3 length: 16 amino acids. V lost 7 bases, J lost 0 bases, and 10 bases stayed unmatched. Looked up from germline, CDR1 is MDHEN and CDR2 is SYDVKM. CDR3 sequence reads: CASIPGGQGHSYEQYF. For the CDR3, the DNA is TGTGCCAGCATCCCCGGGGGACAGGGACACTCCTACGAGCAGTACTTC. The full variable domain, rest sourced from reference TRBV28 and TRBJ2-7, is DVKVTQSSRYLVKRTGEKVFLECVQDMDHENMFWYRQDPGLGLRLIYFSYDVKMKEKGDIPEGYSVSREKKERFSLILESASTNQTSMYLCASIPGGQGHSYEQYFGPGTRLTVT.

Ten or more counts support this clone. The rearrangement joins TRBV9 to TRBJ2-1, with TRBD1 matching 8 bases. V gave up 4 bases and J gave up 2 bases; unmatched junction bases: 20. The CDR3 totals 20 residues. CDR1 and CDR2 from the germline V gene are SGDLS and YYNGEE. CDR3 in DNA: TGTGCCAGCAGCTCCCGTAGAGGGGACAGGCGGAATTTTGCCTACAATGAGCAGTTCTTC. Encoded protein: CASSSRRGDRRNFAYNEQFF.

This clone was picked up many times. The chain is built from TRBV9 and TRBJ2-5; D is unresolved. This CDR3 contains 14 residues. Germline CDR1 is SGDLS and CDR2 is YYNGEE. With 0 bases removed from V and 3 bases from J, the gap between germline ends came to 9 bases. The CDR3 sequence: CASSVGSVEETQYF. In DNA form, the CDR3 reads TGTGCCAGCAGCGTAGGGTCAGTCGAAGAGACCCAGTACTTC.

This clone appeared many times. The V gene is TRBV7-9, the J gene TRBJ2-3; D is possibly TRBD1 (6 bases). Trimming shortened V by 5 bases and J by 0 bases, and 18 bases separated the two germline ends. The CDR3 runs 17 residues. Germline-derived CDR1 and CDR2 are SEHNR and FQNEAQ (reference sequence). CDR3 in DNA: TGTGCCAGCAGCCCCGGTTCATACAGGGTTAGCACAGATACGCAGTATTTT. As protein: CASSPGSYRVSTDTQYF. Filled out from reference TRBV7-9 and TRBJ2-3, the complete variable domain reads DTGVSQNPRHKITKRGQNVTFRCDPISEHNRLYWYRQTLGQGPEFLTYFQNEAQLEKSRLLSDRFSAERPKGSFSTLEIQRTEQGDSAMYLCASSPGSYRVSTDTQYFGPGTRLTVL.